These T cell receptor beta chains were read from a single sample in a study of blood T cell repertoires in COVID-19. Assay: immunoSEQ multiplex PCR; the TCRdb copy retains only in-frame clones and omits some. The table has about 200,000 clones, around 79% seen once. What was sequenced was peripheral blood. These receptors originate from a woman in her thirties or forties with COVID-19, enrolled during active disease. The CDR3 runs from the conserved cysteine through the conserved F or W. D genes are given only for firm matches. Expanded clones get a size class; other rows say once, few or many, or leave the size out.

size: .; V: TRBV29-1; D: TRBD1; J: TRBJ2-5; CDR3: CSGRQGGRETQYF; DNA: TGCAGCGGGAGACAGGGTGGAAGAGAGACCCAGTACTTC
size: .; V: TRBV7-6; D: .; J: TRBJ1-6; CDR3: CASSPQEVGLYSPLHF; DNA: TGTGCCAGCAGCCCTCAGGAGGTTGGTTTATATTCACCCCTCCACTTT
size: .; V: TRBV7-2; D: TRBD2; J: TRBJ2-7; CDR3: CASSLGGGGATYEQYF; DNA: TGTGCCAGCAGCTTAGGTGGCGGGGGGGCAACCTACGAGCAGTACTTC
size: .; V: TRBV5-1; D: TRBD1; J: TRBJ1-2; CDR3: CASRPGQGNYGYTF; DNA: TGCGCCAGCAGGCCTGGACAGGGAAACTATGGCTACACCTTC
size: .; V: TRBV3-1/TRBV3-2; D: .; J: TRBJ2-7; CDR3: CASSQDGIAYSYEQYF; DNA: TGTGCCAGCAGCCAAGATGGGATAGCGTACTCCTACGAGCAGTACTTC
size: .; V: TRBV2; D: .; J: TRBJ2-3; CDR3: CASSEAYIPSTDTQYF; DNA: TGTGCCAGCAGTGAAGCTTACATTCCTAGCACAGATACGCAGTATTTT
size: .; V: TRBV11-2; D: TRBD1; J: TRBJ1-4; CDR3: CASTQDRANEKLFF; DNA: TGTGCCAGCACTCAGGACAGGGCAAATGAAAAACTGTTTTTT
size: .; V: TRBV9; D: .; J: TRBJ1-2; CDR3: CASSVGESRGYGYTF; DNA: TGTGCCAGCAGCGTAGGTGAGAGTAGGGGGTATGGCTACACCTTC
size: .; V: TRBV9; D: .; J: TRBJ1-6; CDR3: CASSVGGGSPLHF; DNA: TGTGCCAGCAGCGTAGGGGGGGGATCACCCCTCCACTTT
size: few; V: TRBV6-6; D: .; J: TRBJ1-6; CDR3: CASQGGYNSPLHF; DNA: TGTGCCAGCCAAGGGGGCTATAATTCACCCCTCCACTTT
size: .; V: TRBV18; D: TRBD2; J: TRBJ2-5; CDR3: CASSPLNGREYPETQYF; DNA: TGTGCCAGCTCACCCCTCAATGGGCGGGAGTACCCAGAGACCCAGTACTTC
size: .; V: TRBV19; D: TRBD2; J: TRBJ2-3; CDR3: CASSFRTSGSEDTQYF; DNA: TGTGCCAGTAGCTTCAGGACTAGCGGGAGTGAAGATACGCAGTATTTT
size: once; V: TRBV27; D: .; J: TRBJ2-4; CDR3: CASRRTNGDIQYF; DNA: TGTGCCAGCAGGAGGACAAATGGGGACATTCAGTACTTC
size: .; V: TRBV3-1/TRBV3-2; D: TRBD1; J: TRBJ2-5; CDR3: CASRGLQGAGEETQYF; DNA: TGTGCCAGCAGGGGCCTCCAGGGGGCTGGTGAAGAGACCCAGTACTTC
size: .; V: TRBV7-2; D: .; J: TRBJ1-2; CDR3: CASSLAGQALLNYGYTF; DNA: TGTGCCAGCAGCTTAGCTGGGCAGGCACTTTTGAACTATGGCTACACCTTC
size: once; V: TRBV9; D: TRBD1; J: TRBJ2-7; CDR3: CASSVGDREFYEQYF; DNA: TGTGCCAGCAGCGTAGGGGACAGGGAGTTCTACGAGCAGTACTTC